This T cell receptor (beta chain) was identified during a study of blood T cell repertoires in COVID-19. Study as a whole: PBMCs, B-cell-depleted T cells, or T cells provided the cDNA or gDNA that made up the material.

Trimming shortened V by 6 bases and J by 12 bases, and 21 bases separated the two germline ends. The CDR3 is 15 amino acids. CDR1 is MNHEY and CDR2 is SMNVEV in the germline V gene (reference sequence). Per the original methods: Reference gene primer amplification gave estimated nucleated cell counts. TCRdb keeps only in-frame clones here, not all; method: immunoSEQ multiplex PCR. V and J calls and clone size follow that table, whereas D and trimming were derived from the DNA. Of about 210,000 clones in the sample, around 81% are singletons; the top ten hold around 4.5%. Researchers sorted participants into cohorts using their self-reported clinical history.

This receptor was obtained from a man aged 25-45 years with acute COVID-19. Sequencing was performed on PBMCs or T cells enriched from blood (not recorded which). The chain is built from TRBV27 and TRBJ1-6; D possibly corresponds to TRBD1 (6 bases). The DNA of the CDR3 is TGTGCCAGCAGAACTCAAATGGGGGGGCGGGTACCCCTCCACTTT. This codes for CASRTQMGGRVPLHF.